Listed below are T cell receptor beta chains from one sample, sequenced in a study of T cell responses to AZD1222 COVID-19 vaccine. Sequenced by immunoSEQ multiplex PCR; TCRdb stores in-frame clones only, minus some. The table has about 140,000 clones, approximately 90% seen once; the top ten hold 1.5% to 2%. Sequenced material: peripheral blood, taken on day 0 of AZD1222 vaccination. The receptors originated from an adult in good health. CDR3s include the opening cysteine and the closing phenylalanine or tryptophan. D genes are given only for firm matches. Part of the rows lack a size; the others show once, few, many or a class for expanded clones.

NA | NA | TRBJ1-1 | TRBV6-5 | CASRRRENTEAFF | TGTGCCAGCAGGAGAAGGGAGAACACTGAAGCTTTCTTT
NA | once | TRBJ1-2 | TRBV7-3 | CASSPNGGGYGYTF | TGTGCCAGCAGCCCAAATGGGGGTGGCTATGGCTACACCTTC
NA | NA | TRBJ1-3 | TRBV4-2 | CASSQGEGRQLRSGNTIYF | TGTGCCAGCAGCCAAGGAGAGGGAAGACAGCTACGCTCTGGAAACACCATATATTTT
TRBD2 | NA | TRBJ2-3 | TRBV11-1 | CASSARLAASTDTQYF | TGTGCCAGCAGCGCCCGACTAGCGGCTAGCACAGATACGCAGTATTTT
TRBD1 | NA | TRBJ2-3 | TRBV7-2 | CASSLGDRAYTDTQYF | TGTGCCAGCAGCTTGGGGGACAGGGCCTACACAGATACGCAGTATTTT
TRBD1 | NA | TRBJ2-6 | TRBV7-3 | CASTKWTGGFSGANVLTF | TGTGCCAGCACGAAATGGACAGGGGGCTTCTCTGGGGCCAACGTCCTGACTTTC
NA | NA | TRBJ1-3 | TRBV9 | CASSVATAPGGREGNTIYF | TGTGCCAGCAGCGTAGCCACAGCTCCGGGGGGCCGGGAAGGAAACACCATATATTTT
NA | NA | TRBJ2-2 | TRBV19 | CASSIDQGGSGELFF | TGTGCCAGTAGTATAGACCAGGGTGGTAGCGGGGAGCTGTTTTTT
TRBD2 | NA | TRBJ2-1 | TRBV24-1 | CATSDLVSGRTDEQFF | TGTGCCACCAGTGATTTGGTTAGCGGGAGAACGGATGAGCAGTTCTTC
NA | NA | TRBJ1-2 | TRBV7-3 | CASSLRPGDGYTF | TGTGCCAGCAGCTTAAGGCCAGGGGATGGCTACACCTTC
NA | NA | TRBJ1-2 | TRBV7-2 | CASSLWFNGYTF | TGTGCCAGCAGCTTATGGTTTAATGGCTACACCTTC
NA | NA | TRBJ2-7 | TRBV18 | CASSPTPGRLYEQYF | TGTGCCAGCTCACCTACACCAGGACGGCTATACGAGCAGTACTTC
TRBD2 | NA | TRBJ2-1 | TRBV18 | CASSLGLAGSPFSYNEQFF | TGTGCCAGCTCACTGGGACTAGCGGGGTCTCCCTTCTCCTACAATGAGCAGTTCTTC
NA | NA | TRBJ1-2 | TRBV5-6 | CASSGDRLNYGYTF | TGTGCCAGCAGCGGAGACAGGCTCAACTATGGCTACACCTTC
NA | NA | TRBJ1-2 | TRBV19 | CASTADRRIHQGGGYTF | TGTGCCAGTACGGCCGACAGGCGGATCCATCAGGGTGGTGGCTACACCTTC
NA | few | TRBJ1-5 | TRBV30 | CAWSANRGNQPQHF | TGTGCCTGGAGCGCTAATCGAGGCAATCAGCCCCAGCATTTT
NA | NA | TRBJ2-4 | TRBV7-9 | CASSLVLADIQYF | TGTGCCAGCAGCTTAGTACTAGCAGACATTCAGTACTTC
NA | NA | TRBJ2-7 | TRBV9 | CASSPKGTHLSYEQYF | TGTGCCAGCAGCCCTAAGGGGACACACCTCTCCTACGAGCAGTACTTC
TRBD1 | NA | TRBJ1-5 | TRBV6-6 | CASSRRTGGRSNQPQHF | TGTGCCAGCAGTCGGCGGACAGGGGGCAGGAGCAATCAGCCCCAGCATTTT
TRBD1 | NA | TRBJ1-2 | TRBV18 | CASSPNLGQGPRDGYTF | TGTGCCAGCTCACCAAACCTTGGACAGGGCCCTAGGGATGGCTACACCTTC
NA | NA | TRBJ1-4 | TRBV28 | CASDQGEKLFF | TGTGCGAGTGATCAGGGTGAAAAACTGTTTTTT
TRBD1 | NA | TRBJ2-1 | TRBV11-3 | CASSLAGGNEQFF | TGTGCCAGCAGCTTAGCAGGGGGCAATGAGCAGTTCTTC
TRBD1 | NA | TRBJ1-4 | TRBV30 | CAWSGWQGEEKLFF | TGTGCCTGGAGTGGGTGGCAGGGGGAGGAAAAACTGTTTTTT
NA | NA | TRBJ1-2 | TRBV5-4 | CAGGLIGASGYTF | TGTGCCGGGGGATTGATCGGGGCGAGTGGCTACACCTTC
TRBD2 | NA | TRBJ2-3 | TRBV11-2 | CASSFRLAGAPSTDTQYF | TGTGCCAGCAGCTTTAGACTAGCGGGGGCCCCTAGCACAGATACGCAGTATTTT
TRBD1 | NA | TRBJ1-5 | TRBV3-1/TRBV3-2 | CASSLSDRGGNQPQHF | TGTGCCAGCAGCCTCTCTGACAGGGGTGGAAATCAGCCCCAGCATTTT
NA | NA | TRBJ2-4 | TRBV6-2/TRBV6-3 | CASSFGGTAKNIQYF | TGTGCCAGCAGTTTCGGAGGGACAGCCAAAAACATTCAGTACTTC
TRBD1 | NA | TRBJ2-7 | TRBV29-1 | CSAGQGHYEQYF | TGCAGCGCTGGACAGGGCCACTACGAGCAGTACTTC
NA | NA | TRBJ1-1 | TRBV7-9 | CASSLGYRIMNTEAFF | TGTGCCAGCAGCTTAGGCTACAGGATCATGAACACTGAAGCTTTCTTT
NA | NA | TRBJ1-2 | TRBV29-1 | CSVVRAAVGYGYTF | TGCAGCGTTGTTAGGGCGGCGGTGGGCTATGGCTACACCTTC
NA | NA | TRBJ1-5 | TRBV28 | CASSLQKMSNQPQHF | TGTGCCAGCAGTTTACAGAAAATGAGCAATCAGCCCCAGCATTTT
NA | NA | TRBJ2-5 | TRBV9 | CASSVGWGAQETQYF | TGTGCCAGCAGCGTAGGGTGGGGGGCCCAAGAGACCCAGTACTTC
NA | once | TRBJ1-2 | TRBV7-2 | CASPGPLPPHGYTF | TGTGCCAGCCCCGGGCCCCTACCCCCGCATGGCTACACCTTC
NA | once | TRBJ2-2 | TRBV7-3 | CASSSNTGELFF | TGTGCCAGCAGCTCGAACACCGGGGAGCTGTTTTTT
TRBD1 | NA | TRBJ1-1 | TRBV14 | CASIQGAGTETFF | TGTGCCAGCATACAGGGGGCCGGCACTGAAACTTTCTTT
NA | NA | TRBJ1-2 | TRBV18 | CASSPAAEPSYGYTF | TGTGCCAGCTCCCCAGCCGCGGAACCTTCTTATGGCTACACCTTC
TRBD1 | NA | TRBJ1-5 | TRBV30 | CAWGRGTGVFGSNQPQHF | TGTGCCTGGGGGCGGGGGACAGGGGTATTTGGGAGCAATCAGCCCCAGCATTTT
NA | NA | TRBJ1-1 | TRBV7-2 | CASSFSPEGYTEAFF | TGTGCCAGCAGCTTTTCCCCGGAGGGGTACACTGAAGCTTTCTTT
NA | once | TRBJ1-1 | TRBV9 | CASSVGDRNEAFF | TGTGCCAGCAGCGTAGGTGACAGAAATGAAGCTTTCTTT
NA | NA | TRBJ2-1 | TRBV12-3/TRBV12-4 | CASSLGRAEQFF | TGTGCCAGCAGTTTGGGTCGTGCTGAGCAGTTCTTC
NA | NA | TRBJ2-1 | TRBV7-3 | CASSLRNVGTDYNEQFF | TGTGCCAGCAGCTTAAGGAATGTAGGGACTGACTACAATGAGCAGTTCTTC
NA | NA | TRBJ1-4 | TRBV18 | CASSPGRGAGNEKLFF | TGTGCCAGCTCACCAGGGAGGGGGGCCGGTAATGAAAAACTGTTTTTT
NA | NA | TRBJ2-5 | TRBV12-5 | CASGTGVGEETQYF | TGTGCTAGTGGTACTGGAGTGGGGGAAGAGACCCAGTACTTC
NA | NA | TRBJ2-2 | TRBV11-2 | CASSTTRGVFGELFF | TGTGCCAGCAGCACAACTAGGGGGGTTTTCGGGGAGCTGTTTTTT
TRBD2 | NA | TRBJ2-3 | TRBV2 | CASSPQTSADTQYF | TGTGCCAGCAGTCCCCAGACTAGCGCAGATACGCAGTATTTT
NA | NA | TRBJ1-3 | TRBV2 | CASNREAGNTIYF | TGTGCCAGCAACAGGGAAGCTGGAAACACCATATATTTT
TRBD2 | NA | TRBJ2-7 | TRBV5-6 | CASSPGTSGVLTYEQYF | TGTGCCAGCAGCCCCGGGACTAGCGGGGTCCTGACCTACGAGCAGTACTTC
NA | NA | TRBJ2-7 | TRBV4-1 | CASSQDFIRGAYEQYF | TGCGCCAGCAGCCAAGATTTTATTAGGGGGGCCTACGAGCAGTACTTC
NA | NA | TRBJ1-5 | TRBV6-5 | CASSYTLRLHF | TGTGCCAGCAGTTATACTTTACGTCTGCATTTT
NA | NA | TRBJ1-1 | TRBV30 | CAWSEVEGAAFF | TGTGCCTGGAGTGAAGTGGAGGGAGCGGCTTTCTTT
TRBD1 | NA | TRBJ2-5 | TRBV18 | CASSPGQGASETQYF | TGTGCCAGCTCACCGGGACAGGGGGCCTCCGAGACCCAGTACTTC
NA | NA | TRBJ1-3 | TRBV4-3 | CASSQDRGLSGNTIYF | TGCGCCAGCAGCCAAGACCGGGGCCTCTCTGGAAACACCATATATTTT
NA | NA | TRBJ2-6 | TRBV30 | CAWSVQGSNSGANVLTF | TGTGCCTGGAGTGTACAAGGGTCTAACTCTGGGGCCAACGTCCTGACTTTC
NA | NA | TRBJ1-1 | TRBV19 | CASSMIGLNTEAFF | TGTGCCAGTAGTATGATTGGCTTGAACACTGAAGCTTTCTTT
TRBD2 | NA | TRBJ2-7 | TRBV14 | CASSQDQAGVGYEQYF | TGTGCCAGCAGCCAAGATCAAGCGGGAGTTGGTTACGAGCAGTACTTC